Sequencing of this T cell receptor (beta chain) was carried out in a study of T cell repertoires in cytomegalovirus infection. On the study more broadly: Public TCR beta signatures indicated both CMV infection and matching HLA type. Study-level points and caveats: Cumulative public TCR beta family frequency identified CMV carriers with the relevant HLA.

On this clonotype: No antigen is known for it.

TCRdb called the reads again in MiXCR, with one record for every CDR3 protein. The sample has 160,000 or so distinct CDR3 sequences, 17% seen once. Material for sequencing was CD8+ T cells from PBMCs. The clonotype was recovered from a human donor in good health (CMV status not recorded). Some clones in this sample may be carry-over from other donors' samples.

CDR3 protein: CASSYQNTEAFF. Here the CDR3 DNA reads TGTGCCAGCAGTTACCAGAACACTGAAGCTTTCTTT. V usage is TRBV6-2 or TRBV6-3 and J usage is TRBJ1-1, with D hard to call. The V and J ends lost 2 bases and 1 base respectively, with 2 bases between them. CDR1 is MNHEY, CDR2 SVGEGT, per germline. The CDR3 totals 12 residues.